The 21 T cell receptor beta chains below come from one sample, sequenced in a study of OX40 agonist ivuxolimab in advanced cancers. The repertoire was sequenced with immunoSEQ multiplex PCR; TCRdb's copy has only in-frame clones and lacks some. Seen here are tens of thousands of clones, about 90% observed once, and the top ten hold around 15%. Sequenced here: CD4+ or CD8+ T cells sorted from blood, sampled in a trial of the OX40 agonist ivuxolimab. The receptors here all came from an adult with an advanced solid tumor such as melanoma, head and neck, liver or kidney cancer.

The genes are TRBV30 and TRBJ1-2; 8 bases line up with TRBD1. Germline values: CDR1 GTSNPN, CDR2 SVGIG (reference sequence). The CDR3 has 14 amino acids. V shed 1 base and J 10 bases; nucleotides not matched to a gene: 11. CDR3 sequence (DNA): TGTGCCTGGAGTGGGACCGGGACAGGAGTAGACTACACCTTC. Amino acid sequence: CAWSGTGTGVDYTF.

CDR3 coding DNA: TGTGCCAGCAGCTACCGGACTAGCGGGAGCGAGGAGCAGTTCTTC. It is translated as CASSYRTSGSEEQFF. V gene TRBV7-8 combines with J gene TRBJ2-1; 13 nucleotides align to TRBD2. The CDR3 is made up of 15 amino acids. Germline CDR1 is SGHVS and CDR2 is FQNEAQ. V was clipped by 4 bases and J by 10 bases; unmatched bases: 7.

V and J are TRBV7-8 and TRBJ1-4, with 9 bases that match TRBD1. This CDR3 contains 15 residues. With 3 bases clipped from V and 8 bases from J, the junction kept 7 bases outside the gene matches. Germline assignment: CDR1 SGHVS and CDR2 FQNEAQ. The CDR3 DNA sequence: TGTGCCAGCAGCTTGTCCGGGACAGGGAACGAAAAACTGTTTTTT. Translating it yields CASSLSGTGNEKLFF.

This sequence joins TRBV9 and TRBJ2-1; the D gene is possibly TRBD2 (5 bases). V was trimmed by 0 bases and J by 7 bases, leaving 14 bases between them. Germline V gene data show CDR1 as SGDLS and CDR2 as YYNGEE. This CDR3 region has 15 residues. In nucleotides, the CDR3 is TGTGCCAGCAGCGTAGGGGGAGCCACGAGGAATGAGCAGTTCTTC. Amino acid sequence: CASSVGGATRNEQFF.

V is TRBV27 and J is TRBJ2-7, with 9 bases fitting TRBD2. CDR3 length: 14 residues. Germline V gene sequence: CDR1 MNHEY, CDR2 SMNVEV (reference sequence). V lost 3 bases and J lost 2; bases outside the gene matches: 2. The CDR3 DNA sequence: TGTGCCAGCAGTTTGAGCGGGGGGACCTACGAGCAGTACTTC. Amino acid sequence: CASSLSGGTYEQYF.

The rearrangement uses TRBV29-1 and TRBJ2-3, with 8 bases that match TRBD1. The germline V gene has CDR1 SQVTM and CDR2 ANQGSEA. CDR3 size: 14 residues. V lost 6 bases, J lost 5 bases, and 10 bases stayed unmatched. The CDR3 coding sequence is TGCAGCGTCAGCAGACAGGGGTCCGGAGATACGCAGTATTTT. Translation: CSVSRQGSGDTQYF.

This rearrangement joins TRBV28 to TRBJ2-7; D is ambiguous. V was shortened by 6 bases and J by 7 bases, with 13 bases between the two germline ends. There are 12 residues in the CDR3. Per germline, CDR1 MDHEN and CDR2 SYDVKM. The CDR3 DNA follows: TGTGCCAGCAGCCGAGAGCATATTGAGCAGTACTTC. It is translated as CASSREHIEQYF.

The chain couples TRBV11-2 to TRBJ2-1; no definite D call. The V end was cut by 0 bases, the J end by 0 bases, with 18 bases between. The CDR3 is 19 residues long. Germline CDR1 reads SGHAT; CDR2 reads FQNNGV. CDR3 protein: CASSLDPSWTRSSYNEQFF. DNA of the CDR3: TGTGCCAGCAGCTTAGACCCCTCTTGGACGCGGAGCTCCTACAATGAGCAGTTCTTC.

This clone has just one count. The rearrangement joins TRBV9 to TRBJ1-3; D might be TRBD1 (5 bases). CDR3 size: 15 residues. The germline CDR1 and CDR2 sequences are SGDLS and YYNGEE. Trimming took 4 bases from V and 1 from J, leaving 12 bases between them. The CDR3 reads CASSPSGGSGNTIYF. As DNA, the CDR3 is TGTGCCAGCAGCCCAAGCGGGGGTTCTGGAAACACCATATATTTT. Combining the CDR3 with reference TRBV9 and TRBJ1-3 gives the whole variable domain DSGVTQTPKHLITATGQRVTLRCSPRSGDLSVYWYQQSLDQGLQFLIQYYNGEERAKGNILERFSAQQFPDLHSELNLSSLELGDSALYFCASSPSGGSGNTIYFGEGSWLTVV.

The chain couples TRBV4-1 to TRBJ2-3; 8 bases are shared with TRBD2. This CDR3 spans 16 amino acids. V trimming: 0 bases; J trimming: 4 bases; junction bases outside the gene matches: 6. Germline CDR1 and CDR2: MGHRA and YSYEKL. The CDR3 is CASSQELGLGPDTQYF. The CDR3 nucleotides are TGCGCCAGCAGCCAAGAGCTGGGACTAGGCCCAGATACGCAGTATTTT.

The chain employs TRBV19 and TRBJ2-1; D call uncertain. Looked up from germline, CDR1 is LNHDA and CDR2 is SQIVND (reference sequence). This CDR3 region has 15 residues. V lost 4 bases and J 5 bases, leaving 15 bases between the germline ends. The CDR3 region has the DNA TGTGCCAGTAGTAAAGTCGGCAAACCCAACAATGAGCAGTTCTTC. Translated: CASSKVGKPNNEQFF.

The V and J genes are TRBV7-9 and TRBJ1-5; 8 positions match TRBD1. The CDR3 loop spans 15 amino acids. The V gene's germline CDR1 is SEHNR and CDR2 FQNEAQ (reference sequence). V lost 5 bases, J lost 2 bases, and 5 bases stayed unmatched. CDR3 DNA sequence: TGTGCCAGCAGCCCAGGGGGCTTAGGCAATCAGCCCCAGCATTTT. Translating it yields CASSPGGLGNQPQHF.

This clone was observed once. The chain employs TRBV5-5 and TRBJ2-3; the D is unclear. Per germline, CDR1 SGHKS and CDR2 YYEKEE (reference sequence). V shed 0 bases and J shed 5 bases, with 7 bases lying between them. The CDR3 has 13 amino acids. The CDR3 loop is CASSLVAGDTQYF. The CDR3 DNA reads TGTGCCAGCAGCTTGGTCGCCGGAGATACGCAGTATTTT. The entire variable domain, with the rest obtained from reference TRBV5-5 and TRBJ2-3, is as follows: DAGVTQSPTHLIKTRGQQVTLRCSPISGHKSVSWYQQVLGQGPQFIFQYYEKEERGRGNFPDRFSARQFPNYSSELNVNALLLGDSALYLCASSLVAGDTQYFGPGTRLTVL.

This sequence joins TRBV9 and TRBJ1-1; D remains ambiguous. The V end was cut by 0 bases, the J end by 1 base, with 13 bases between. Germline values: CDR1 SGDLS, CDR2 YYNGEE. This CDR3 has 16 amino acids. The CDR3 here is CASSVEEWMGNTEAFF. DNA of the CDR3: TGTGCCAGCAGCGTAGAGGAATGGATGGGGAACACTGAAGCTTTCTTT.

This clone is classed as medium-sized (0.01 to 0.1%). The V and J genes are TRBV27 and TRBJ2-2; D remains ambiguous. Germline V gene sequence: CDR1 MNHEY, CDR2 SMNVEV (reference sequence). V was pared by 6 bases and J by 4 bases, with 9 bases between. This CDR3 is 13 amino acids long. The CDR3 sequence: CASSFTFTGELFF. The DNA of the CDR3 is TGTGCCAGCAGCTTCACATTCACCGGGGAGCTGTTTTTT.

A single count supports this clone. The rearrangement uses TRBV4-3 and TRBJ2-3; D remains unclear. CDR3 size: 13 residues. Germline V CDR1 and CDR2: LGHNA, YSLEER. V was pared by 0 bases and J by 3 bases, with 4 bases between. The CDR3 nucleotides read TGCGCCAGCAGCCAAGATAAGACAGATACGCAGTATTTT. It translates to CASSQDKTDTQYF.

This sequence joins TRBV28 and TRBJ1-1, with TRBD1 as a possible D gene (6 bases). The germline CDR1 and CDR2 sequences are MDHEN and SYDVKM. CDR3 length equals 14 residues. Trimming removed 3 bases at V and 2 bases at J, with 10 bases between. The CDR3 region is CASSFNRENTEAFF. The CDR3 DNA reads as TGTGCCAGCAGTTTCAACAGGGAAAACACTGAAGCTTTCTTT.

The chain carries TRBV5-1 and TRBJ2-7; possible D gene TRBD2, 5 bases. The germline V gene has CDR1 SGHRS and CDR2 YFSETQ. Trimming shortened V by 0 bases and J by 0 bases, and 7 bases separated the two germline ends. The CDR3 contains 14 residues. The chain's CDR3 is CASSLDGVSYEQYF. Here the CDR3 DNA reads TGCGCCAGCAGCTTGGACGGGGTCTCCTACGAGCAGTACTTC.

The chain has TRBV6-1 and TRBJ1-1; a possible D gene is TRBD1 (5 bases). Trimming took 4 bases from V and 1 from J, leaving 7 bases between them. This CDR3 is built from 13 residues. The germline V gene encodes CDR1 MNHNS and CDR2 SASEGT. The CDR3 sequence: CASSGRGNTEAFF. CDR3 nucleotide sequence: TGTGCCAGCAGTGGGAGGGGGAACACTGAAGCTTTCTTT.

The rearrangement links TRBV2 to TRBJ2-5; TRBD1 matches 8 bases. CDR1 and CDR2 (germline): SNHLY, FYNNEI. Trimming at V came to 2 bases and at J to 0 bases, leaving 2 bases not matched to a gene. The CDR3 totals 15 residues. This chain's CDR3 is CASSERDRYQETQYF. The CDR3 bases are TGTGCCAGCAGTGAAAGGGACAGGTACCAAGAGACCCAGTACTTC.

The chain carries TRBV28 and TRBJ2-7, with D maybe TRBD1 (6 bases). Per the germline V gene, CDR1 is MDHEN and CDR2 is SYDVKM. V gave up 5 bases and J gave up 4 bases, with 15 bases separating them. The CDR3 is made up of 14 amino acids. The CDR3 protein is CASSPSTGTYEQYF. The CDR3 nucleotides read TGTGCCAGCAGTCCGTCGACAGGCACTTACGAGCAGTACTTC.